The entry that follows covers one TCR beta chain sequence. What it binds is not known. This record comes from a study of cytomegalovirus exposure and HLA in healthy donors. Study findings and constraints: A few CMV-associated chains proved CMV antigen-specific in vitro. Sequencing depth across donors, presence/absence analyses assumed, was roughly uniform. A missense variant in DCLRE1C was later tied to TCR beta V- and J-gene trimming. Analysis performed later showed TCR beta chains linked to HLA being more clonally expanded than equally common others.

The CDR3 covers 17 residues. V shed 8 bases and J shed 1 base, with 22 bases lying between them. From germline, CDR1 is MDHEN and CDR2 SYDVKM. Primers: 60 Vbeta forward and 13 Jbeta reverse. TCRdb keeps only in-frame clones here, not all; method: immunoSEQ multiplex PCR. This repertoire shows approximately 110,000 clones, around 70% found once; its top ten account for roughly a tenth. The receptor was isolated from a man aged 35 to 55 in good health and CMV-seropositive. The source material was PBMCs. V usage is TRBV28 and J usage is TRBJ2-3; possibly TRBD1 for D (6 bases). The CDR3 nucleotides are TGTGCCAGCGGAATGTCTGGGGCAGGGGCCCGCACAGATACGCAGTATTTT. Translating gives CASGMSGAGARTDTQYF.